This passage covers 11 T cell receptor beta chains from one sample sequenced in a study of blood T cell repertoires in COVID-19. The data were produced by immunoSEQ multiplex PCR, yet TCRdb's version contains in-frame clones alone and is incomplete. The sample records tens of thousands of clones, about four fifths being singletons. Source material: peripheral blood. These receptors were taken from a human donor in a cohort sampled during active COVID-19.

This CDR3 is CASSQAPGHQTGELFF. The CDR3 region has the DNA TGTGCCAGCAGCCAAGCCCCGGGACACCAAACCGGGGAGCTGTTTTTT. This chain uses TRBV3-1 (or the pseudogene TRBV3-2) with TRBJ2-2; D may be TRBD1 (6 bases). CDR1 LGHDT and CDR2 YNNKEL come from the germline V gene (reference sequence). This CDR3 has 16 residues. V gave up 1 base and J gave up 5 bases, with 14 bases separating them.

The chain couples TRBV5-4 to TRBJ2-2, with 10 bases identical to TRBD2. The CDR3 is 16 amino acids. The V gene end was trimmed by 4 bases and the J gene end by 5 bases; junction bases not matched to a gene: 8. Germline CDR1 reads SGHNT; CDR2 reads YYREEE (reference sequence). CDR3 residues: CASSPTSGARTGELFF. CDR3 in DNA: TGTGCCAGCAGCCCTACTAGCGGGGCGAGGACCGGGGAGCTGTTTTTT.

The table lists this clone with a count of one. The genes are TRBV19 and TRBJ1-2; D is ambiguous. Trimming shortened V by 2 bases and J by 5 bases, and 9 bases separated the two germline ends. The CDR3 sequence is 13 residues long. Germline CDR1 is LNHDA and CDR2 is SQIVND (reference sequence). The CDR3 region has the DNA TGTGCCAGTAGTATATTGTATCGGTATGGCTACACCTTC. It codes for CASSILYRYGYTF.

This clone was counted once. The chain has TRBV19 and TRBJ1-5; D may be TRBD1 (6 bases). Germline V gives CDR1 LNHDA, CDR2 SQIVND (reference sequence). The V and J ends lost 8 bases and 6 bases respectively, with 14 bases between them. This CDR3 has 13 residues. For the CDR3, the DNA is TGTGCCAGTGGAGGGGGGGCAAGTCAGCCCCAGCATTTT. It specifies CASGGGASQPQHF.

CDR3 region: CAWGQNYEQYF. DNA for the CDR3: TGTGCCTGGGGACAGAACTACGAGCAGTACTTC. The V call is TRBV30, the J call TRBJ2-7; D might be TRBD1 (6 bases). The CDR3 length is 11 residues. V shed 5 bases and J shed 3 bases, with 8 bases lying between them. Germline V lookup: CDR1 GTSNPN, CDR2 SVGIG (reference sequence).

This chain uses TRBV9 with TRBJ2-1; tentatively, D is TRBD1 (6 bases). V lost 0 bases to trimming and J lost 3 bases, with 10 bases between them. Germline-derived CDR1 and CDR2 are SGDLS and YYNGEE. The CDR3 covers 15 residues. The CDR3 reads CASSVVGGNYNEQFF. The CDR3 bases are TGTGCCAGCAGCGTAGTAGGGGGAAACTACAATGAGCAGTTCTTC. The full variable domain, in which reference TRBV9 and TRBJ2-1 provide the parts outside the CDR3, is DSGVTQTPKHLITATGQRVTLRCSPRSGDLSVYWYQQSLDQGLQFLIQYYNGEERAKGNILERFSAQQFPDLHSELNLSSLELGDSALYFCASSVVGGNYNEQFFGPGTRLTVL.

V and J are TRBV5-4 and TRBJ2-3; weak D call: TRBD2 (6 bases). The CDR3 runs 17 residues. CDR1 and CDR2 (germline): SGHNT, YYREEE (reference sequence). The V and J ends lost 1 base and 2 bases respectively, with 17 bases between them. CDR3 loop: CASSLTSSAASTDTQYF. DNA of the CDR3: TGTGCCAGCAGCTTGACGTCTAGCGCAGCGTCCACAGATACGCAGTATTTT.

The chain combines TRBV19 with TRBJ2-1; the match to TRBD2 covers 13 bases. This CDR3 is 17 amino acids long. Germline V lookup: CDR1 LNHDA, CDR2 SQIVND (reference sequence). V lost 5 bases and J lost 0; bases outside the gene matches: 4. The CDR3 DNA reads as TGTGCCAGTAGTGTCAGACTAGCGGGGGGCTCCTACAATGAGCAGTTCTTC. This encodes CASSVRLAGGSYNEQFF.

The V gene is TRBV5-1, the J gene TRBJ2-3; 10 positions match TRBD1. The length of the CDR3 is 13 residues. Germline V gene lookup returns CDR1 SGHRS and CDR2 YFSETQ. V dropped 5 bases and J dropped 4; count of bases not matched to a gene: 1. The CDR3 spells CASRTGGSDTQYF. The CDR3 nucleotides read TGCGCCAGCAGGACAGGGGGCTCAGATACGCAGTATTTT.

Only a few counts were recorded for this clone. The chain carries TRBV15 and TRBJ1-1; 11 bases match TRBD1. V lost 2 bases and J lost 3; bases outside the gene matches: 8. Germline-derived CDR1 and CDR2 are LNHNV and YYDKDF (reference sequence). This CDR3 has 17 amino acids. The CDR3 region has the DNA TGTGCCACCAGCAGACCGGGACAGGGGGACGTGGACACTGAAGCTTTCTTT. Translated: CATSRPGQGDVDTEAFF.

The chain recombines TRBV4-1 with TRBJ1-5, with 12 bases that match TRBD1. J lost 4 bases, V lost 2 bases, and 3 bases had no gene match. The CDR3 consists of 16 residues. Germline-derived CDR1 and CDR2 are MGHRA and YSYEKL. The CDR3 DNA follows: TGCGCCAGCAGCCAATTGGGACAGGGGGCAAATCAGCCCCAGCATTTT. Translation: CASSQLGQGANQPQHF.